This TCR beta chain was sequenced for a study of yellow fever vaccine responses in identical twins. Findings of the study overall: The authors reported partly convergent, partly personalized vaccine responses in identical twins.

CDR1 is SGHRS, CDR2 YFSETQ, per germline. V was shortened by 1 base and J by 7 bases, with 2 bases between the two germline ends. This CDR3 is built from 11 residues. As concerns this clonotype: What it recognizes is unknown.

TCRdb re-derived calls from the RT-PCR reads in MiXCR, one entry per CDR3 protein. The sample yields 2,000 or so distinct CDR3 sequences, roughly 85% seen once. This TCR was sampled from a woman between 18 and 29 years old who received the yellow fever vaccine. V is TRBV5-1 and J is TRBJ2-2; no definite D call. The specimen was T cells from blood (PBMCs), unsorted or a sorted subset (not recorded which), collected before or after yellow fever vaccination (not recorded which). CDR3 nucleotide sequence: TGCGCCAGCAGCTTGTTCGGGGAGCTGTTTTTT. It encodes CASSLFGELFF.